Below, one T cell receptor beta chain is given with its context. Its antigen is as yet unknown. The material for each subset, its genomic DNA, was split evenly across several immunoSEQ plates. In the study's own analysis: Junction-only sequences produced by ImmunoSEQ had no quality scores, so filtering differed. Produced via immunoSEQ multiplex PCR; TCRdb's table is partial and in-frame only. V, J and clone size were drawn from that table, and D and trimming were deduced from the DNA. The table records about 670,000 clones, about 78% of them present only once. The data were taken from a study of shared clonotypes between healthy human individuals. Study conclusions and caveats: Generally, estimated richness proved larger in naive subsets than it did in memory subsets.

This receptor was identified in a woman in her twenties or thirties in good health. Sequencing was done on a sample of memory CD4+ T cells sorted from blood. Subset defined: CD45RA-negative fraction.

The CDR3 sequence is CASSHIPLPGREQYF. In nucleotides, the CDR3 is TGTGCCAGCAGTCATATCCCCCTCCCCGGAAGGGAGCAGTACTTC. V usage is TRBV27 and J usage is TRBJ2-7, with D unclear. The CDR3 contains 15 residues. Germline V gene lookup returns CDR1 MNHEY and CDR2 SMNVEV (reference sequence). Trimming took off 5 bases at V and 7 bases at J, with 21 bases between the two ends.